This T cell receptor beta chain was found in a study of blood T cell repertoires in COVID-19. In the study overall: Some COVID-19 samples were acute and others convalescent; all came from the United States, Italy and Spain. The cDNA or gDNA used as material had been derived from T cells, B-cell-depleted T cells, or PBMCs.

Assignments of participants to cohorts depended upon their own reported clinical history. As originally analysed: Amplifying reference gene primers gave estimates of nucleated cell counts. Sequencing was performed with immunoSEQ multiplex PCR; in TCRdb, only in-frame clones are kept and a portion is missing. Clone size and the V and J calls come from that table; the DNA yielded D and trimming. Altogether over 200,000 clones are present, 80% to 90% being singletons, with the ten largest covering 3% to 3.5%. CDR3 length: 16 amino acids. Germline values: CDR1 SGHKS, CDR2 YYEKEE (reference sequence). Trimming shortened V by 4 bases and J by 0 bases, and 16 bases separated the two germline ends.

The sequenced material came from PBMCs or T cells enriched from blood (not recorded which). V gene TRBV5-5 combines with J gene TRBJ1-1, with D possibly matching TRBD1 (5 bases). The clonotype originates from a woman in her forties or fifties in a cohort exposed to, infected with or recovered from COVID-19 (not recorded which). In DNA, the CDR3 is TGTGCCAGCAGCCCAATCCCCAGGGTCGTGAACACTGAAGCTTTCTTT. Amino acids: CASSPIPRVVNTEAFF. The variable domain in full, with the rest retrieved from reference TRBV5-5 and TRBJ1-1, is DAGVTQSPTHLIKTRGQQVTLRCSPISGHKSVSWYQQVLGQGPQFIFQYYEKEERGRGNFPDRFSARQFPNYSSELNVNALLLGDSALYLCASSPIPRVVNTEAFFGQGTRLTVV.